This T cell receptor (beta chain) was recovered during a study of cytomegalovirus exposure and HLA in healthy donors. There are 14 residues in the CDR3. Germline loops: CDR1 LNHDA, CDR2 SQIVND (reference sequence). PCR was performed using 60 Vbeta and 13 Jbeta primers. TCRdb's copy holds only in-frame clones and misses some; the assay was immunoSEQ multiplex PCR. The data show fewer than 350,000 clones, 85% to 90% seen once. V usage is TRBV19 and J usage is TRBJ2-5, with D possibly TRBD1 on 6 matching bases. The J call may be faulty, since TRBJ2-7 better matches the DNA end. This clonotype originated in a woman under 30 in good health and CMV-seronegative. Sequencing was carried out using PBMCs. CDR3 nucleotide sequence: TGTGCCAGTAGTGACACAGGGTTCTCCTACGAGCAGTACTTC. It is translated as CASSDTGFSYEQYF.